This T cell receptor beta chain was captured in a study of control samples from healthy donors and cancer patients. The data were produced by immunoSEQ multiplex PCR, yet TCRdb's version contains in-frame clones alone and is incomplete. The table has roughly 140,000 clones, around 90% seen once. Germline V lookup: CDR1 SGHTA, CDR2 FQGNSA. The CDR3 is made up of 15 amino acids. The trim removed 4 bases at V and 3 bases at J, leaving 7 bases unmatched. Input material: blood. V is TRBV7-2 and J is TRBJ2-7; 9 bases fit TRBD1. This TCR derives from a man younger than 45 in good health. Here the CDR3 DNA reads TGTGCCAGCAGCTCTTGGACAGGGGAGGGCTACGAGCAGTACTTC. Translated, it gives CASSSWTGEGYEQYF.